This paragraph reports one T cell receptor beta chain. There is no known antigen for this receptor. One end of the junction is discordant with germline, which a read error may explain. The CDR3, from cysteine to phenylalanine, totals 16 residues. The CDR3 DNA has 48 bases and is translated from base 1. Looking up the germline V gene yields CDR1 SGHNT and CDR2 YENEEA. Without any cell sorting, total RNA and DNA were co-extracted from approximately 20-30 mg of bulk tissue using the AllPrep DNA/RNA mini kit. A handful of patients with histopathologically diagnosed primary liver carcinoma underwent surgical resection in China between November 2015 and 2016. At the time of sampling, the patients were treatment-naive and had chronic HBV infection. Each tumor was sampled at five spatially separated regions: the superior, inferior, left-lateral and right-lateral poles and the tumor centre. Histological examination found more than 80% viable tumor cells in every tumor sample. Pieces of fresh tumor and adjacent tissue were cut in half, with one half kept in RNAlater at -80 degrees C and the other half sent for histology.

The sample is drawn from a study of tumor-infiltrating lymphocytes in primary liver carcinoma (dated by TCRdb to about 2017). Notes on the research overall: Of the five patients, three men and two women aged 30 to 69 years, four had hepatocellular carcinoma and one had combined HCC and intrahepatic cholangiocarcinoma. The 20 to 30 tumor region samples were profiled with Agilent mRNA microarrays so that TCRbeta repertoire diversity could be related to the local molecular phenotype. The five patients had tumors staged T1-T3 N0M0, with maximum diameters ranging from 4.2 to 10 cm. High reproducibility was observed for the technical replicate repertoires, with mean shared-clone rates approximately 0.9 and correlation coefficients above 0.98. A total of 35 specimens from 5 patients went through TCRbeta repertoire sequencing, namely 25 tumor regions, 5 adjacent noncancerous liver tissues and 5 peripheral blood samples. Each sample produced roughly 3.5 to 7.13 million productive TCRbeta reads, and read depth showed no significant difference between tissue types. The study combined TCRbeta repertoire sequencing, expression microarrays and whole-exome sequencing across five regions of each liver tumor, with adjacent normal tissue and blood.

TCRbeta-specific cDNA was reverse-transcribed from around 500 ng total RNA using a constant-region primer and ProtoScript II reverse transcriptase. Three nested multiplex PCR rounds, following a slightly modified ARM-PCR procedure, were used to build the TCRbeta libraries. Each of the first two PCR rounds ran for nine to eleven cycles and used multiplex TRBV1-TRBV30 forward primers together with a Cbeta reverse primer. Sample barcodes and Illumina adapters were added in a final 25-cycle PCR with Deep VentR polymerase. Amplicons of 200-500 bp were gel-purified with a QIAquick gel extraction kit before sequencing. TCRbeta amplicons were sequenced on an Illumina HiSeq 2500 with 250-bp paired-end reads. The study's own analysis went as follows. Quality trimming of reads was performed with Trimmomatic v0.33, and paired reads were merged with FLASH v1.2.11 so that full CDR3 sequences could be recovered. MiGEC v1.2.1b assigned V, D and J germline segments to the rearranged TCRbeta sequences. Clonotype statistics and Shannon-Wiener diversity indices were computed with VDJtools v1.0.0. To cut down on sampling bias, every analysis after diversity analysis relied on just the 250 most abundant clonotypes from each sample. The raw public data were reprocessed by TCRdb itself: fastp quality trimming at Q25, MiXCR clonotype calling, in-frame beta chains only. One record per CDR3 amino acid sequence lists the most common genes and DNA. These V and J calls derive from TCRdb rather than the authors' analysis. A total of some 190,000 distinct CDR3 sequences appear in this sample, about 82% of them only once. The top ten hold less than 20% of the sample.

Here is what the overall study found, with its caveats: Bulk unsorted samples precluded comparing CD4+ and CD8+ T cell repertoires. Only the TCR beta chain was sequenced, which likely underestimates true repertoire diversity because unpaired alpha chains were not captured. The top 250 clones accounted for a significantly greater share of the repertoire in tumors than in blood (p = 0.039). Pairs of tumor regions showed greater repertoire overlap (mean roughly 36%) than tumor-adjacent pairs (roughly 17%) or tumor-blood pairs (roughly 15%), which is consistent with antigen-driven expansion. Only four or five patients were included in the study, and the authors note that the findings should be validated in a larger study. Only about 7.5-25% of top clones were present in all five regions of a tumor, suggesting spatial heterogeneity of tumor-infiltrating T cells.

This clonotype was sampled from a middle-aged man with primary liver carcinoma and hepatitis B virus infection. The sample taken for sequencing was tumor tissue from primary liver carcinoma. The receptor chain draws on TRBV11-3 and TRBJ2-1; 11 bases in the junction line up with TRBD2. The CDR3 region reads CVSCLGIAGGRSGQFF. DNA sequence: TGTGTCAGCTGCTTAGGTATAGCGGGAGGGCGAAGTGGGCAGTTCTTC.